The subject of this entry is one TCR beta chain. Its antigen remains unidentified. The sample is drawn from a study of graft-versus-host responses after intestinal transplantation. Overall study context: Multivisceral, liver-intestinal, or isolated intestinal grafts went to recipients. Induction with anti-thymocyte globulin, then tacrolimus and steroids for roughly three years, was given to all recipients.

Whole-study findings and limits: Peak levels of circulating GvH clones tracked with early post-transplant HvG declines.

The germline CDR1 and CDR2 sequences are MNHEY and SVGAGI. V dropped 7 bases and J dropped 3; count of bases not matched to a gene: 5. This CDR3 comprises 13 residues. Some clones are missing from TCRdb's copy, which holds only in-frame ones; the method was immunoSEQ multiplex PCR. The sample lists 96,000 or so clones, 80% to 95% occurring once. The genes are TRBV6-5 and TRBJ2-7, with 8 nucleotides matching TRBD1. The sequenced sample was unstimulated CD4+ T cells sorted from spleen or lymph node cells, obtained before intestinal transplant. The clonotype originates from a human donor who received an intestinal transplant. The CDR3: CASTDRGIYEQYF. As DNA, the CDR3 is TGTGCCAGCACCGACAGGGGAATCTACGAGCAGTACTTC.